The sequence of this T cell receptor beta chain was determined in a study of identical twins. Study-level findings and limits: Fewer insertions characterized abundant cord blood beta clonotypes, whereas memory repertoires showed none.

This clonotype occurred a few times. Its antigen is not identified. TCRdb re-called the 5' RACE reads through MiXCR, storing one row per CDR3 protein. The table shows approximately 890,000 distinct CDR3 sequences, with 9% to 15% occurring only once. In addition, the sample was reused for a study of yellow fever vaccine responses in identical twins.

This receptor was taken from a woman aged 18-29 years in good health. Sequencing was carried out using PBMCs.

In nucleotides, the CDR3 is TGTGCCAGCATTCTAGGTAACAGGGCTAATGAGCAGTTCTTC. This translates into CASILGNRANEQFF. V and J are TRBV6-1 and TRBJ2-1, with a weak D call TRBD1 (6 bases). This CDR3 contains 14 residues. Trimming removed 7 bases at V and 7 bases at J, with 17 bases between. Per germline, CDR1 MNHNS and CDR2 SASEGT.